These T cell receptor beta chains were read from a single sample in a study of T cells in Graves' hyperthyroidism and ophthalmopathy. TCRdb independently ran MiXCR on the multiplex PCR reads; one entry per CDR3 protein. The profile shows 700,000 to 850,000 distinct CDR3 sequences, 35% of them singletons. The sequenced material came from blood. The receptor source for this set is a woman aged 40 to 50 with Graves' hyperthyroidism. Each CDR3 is given with its conserved first and last residue. The D gene is left open where the match is weak. Where a row states a size, it is once, few, many or the class of an expanded clone; other rows omit it.

>NA|TRBJ1-5|TRBV10-2|NA
TGCGCCAGCAGGGCCAGGGCCACCCGCGATCAGCCCCAGCATTTT
CASRARATRDQPQHF
>few|TRBJ1-1|TRBV2|TRBD1
TGTGCCAGCAGTTACGGGGACAGACGGGAGGACACTGAAGCTTTCTTT
CASSYGDRREDTEAFF
>NA|TRBJ2-7|TRBV6-1|NA
TGTGCCAGCAGGCCCGTGGGCCGCTACGAGCAGTACTTC
CASRPVGRYEQYF
>few|TRBJ1-2|TRBV29-1|NA
TGCAGCGTTTATGAAAGGATACATGGCTACACCTTC
CSVYERIHGYTF
>few|TRBJ1-5|TRBV10-3|NA
TGTGCCACAACTATAGACAGAGGTCAGCCCCAGCATTTT
CATTIDRGQPQHF
>few|TRBJ2-5|TRBV7-2|NA
TGTGCCAGCAGCTTCATGGCTTCCGACCAAGAGACCCAGTACTTC
CASSFMASDQETQYF
>NA|TRBJ1-2|TRBV6-5|NA
TGTGCCAGCAGTTACTCGATTTCTGGATTCGGTCTTTGGGGCTACACCTTC
CASSYSISGFGLWGYTF
>many|TRBJ1-5|TRBV12-3/TRBV12-4|NA
TGTGCCAGCAGTTTCGGGGGGGCTCAGCCCCAGCATTTT
CASSFGGAQPQHF
>few|TRBJ1-2|TRBV5-4|NA
TGCGCCAGCAGCCAAGAAGGGGGTAGCGCCTATGGCTACACCTTC
CASSQEGGSAYGYTF
>many|TRBJ1-2|TRBV4-3|NA
TGCGCCAGCAGCCGCCGGAGGGTGATCTTC
CASSRRRVIF
>few|TRBJ1-1|TRBV4-3|NA
TGCGCCAGCAGCCAAGATACGGCGATCACTGAAGCTTTCTTT
CASSQDTAITEAFF
>NA|TRBJ2-5|TRBV2|TRBD1
TGTGCCAGCAGTGGGGCAGGGGGCTTTCAAGAGACCCAGTACTTC
CASSGAGGFQETQYF
>many|TRBJ1-5|TRBV2|NA
TGTGCCAGCAGTGAAAGGGTCAGCAATCAGCCCCAGCATTTT
CASSERVSNQPQHF
>many|TRBJ1-2|TRBV5-8|NA
TGTGCCAGCAGCTTGCTGGGGTTGGATGGCTACACCTTC
CASSLLGLDGYTF
>NA|TRBJ1-2|TRBV12-3/TRBV12-4|NA
TGTGCCAGCAGTAAACAGGTTAACTATGGCTACACCTTC
CASSKQVNYGYTF
>NA|TRBJ2-7|TRBV11-2|TRBD1
TGTGCCAGCAGCTCGTCCACAGGGGCCCGCGAGCAGTACTTC
CASSSSTGAREQYF
>few|TRBJ2-1|TRBV20-1|TRBD2
TGCAGTGCGCAACTAGCGGGAAAATTCAATGAGCAGTTCTTC
CSAQLAGKFNEQFF
>NA|TRBJ1-1|TRBV5-1|TRBD1
TGCGCCAGCAGCTGGACACCGGACAGGGAGAACACTGAAGCTTTCTTT
CASSWTPDRENTEAFF
>NA|TRBJ2-7|TRBV7-9|TRBD2
TGTGCCAGCAGTTTACCTAGCGGGGCTCCCTACGAGCAGTACTTC
CASSLPSGAPYEQYF
>NA|TRBJ2-7|TRBV20-1|TRBD1
TGCAGTGCTAAAAGATGGACAGGGGCCTACGAGCAGTACTTC
CSAKRWTGAYEQYF
>many|TRBJ1-1|TRBV25-1|NA
TGTGCCAGCAGTGACGTCCGGGGCGTGAACACTGAAGCTTTCTTT
CASSDVRGVNTEAFF
>NA|TRBJ1-2|TRBV6-5|NA
TGTGCCAGCAGTTGGCCCCAGGGGAGCGGCTACGGCTACACCTTC
CASSWPQGSGYGYTF
>NA|TRBJ1-5|TRBV7-9|TRBD1
TGTGCCAGCAGCTTATCGGGACAGGGACAATCAGGGCCCCAGCATTTT
CASSLSGQGQSGPQHF
>many|TRBJ2-7|TRBV2|TRBD1
TGTGCCAGCAGTCCTGGGACAGGGAATAGCGGCTACGAGCAGTACTTC
CASSPGTGNSGYEQYF
>NA|TRBJ2-7|TRBV7-2|TRBD1
TGTGCCAGCAGCCAGTGGGACAGGGACTACGAGCAGTACTTC
CASSQWDRDYEQYF
>NA|TRBJ1-3|TRBV19|TRBD1
TGTGCCATATCCTCGGGACAGCCCTACTCTGGAAACACCATATATTTT
CAISSGQPYSGNTIYF
>NA|TRBJ1-5|TRBV12-3/TRBV12-4|NA
TGTGCCAGCATACGGAGACAGGCCGACAATCAGCCCCAGCATTTT
CASIRRQADNQPQHF
>NA|TRBJ1-3|TRBV6-1|NA
TGTGCCAGCAAGATAGCCTTCGCTGGAAACACCATATATTTT
CASKIAFAGNTIYF
>many|TRBJ1-6|TRBV7-2|NA
TGTGCCAGCAGCTTAGACATTCAAGGGGGTTCACCCCTCCACTTT
CASSLDIQGGSPLHF
>once|TRBJ2-2|TRBV5-1|NA
TGCGCCAGCAGCCAAGGGTTCAGGGAGCTGTTTTTT
CASSQGFRELFF
>many|TRBJ1-2|TRBV19|NA
TGTGCCAGTATGAGAGGACCGCCTGTTACGGGCTACACCTTC
CASMRGPPVTGYTF
>many|TRBJ1-2|TRBV15|NA
TGTGCCACCAGCAGCGTACAGGGAGGCTATGGCTACACCTTC
CATSSVQGGYGYTF